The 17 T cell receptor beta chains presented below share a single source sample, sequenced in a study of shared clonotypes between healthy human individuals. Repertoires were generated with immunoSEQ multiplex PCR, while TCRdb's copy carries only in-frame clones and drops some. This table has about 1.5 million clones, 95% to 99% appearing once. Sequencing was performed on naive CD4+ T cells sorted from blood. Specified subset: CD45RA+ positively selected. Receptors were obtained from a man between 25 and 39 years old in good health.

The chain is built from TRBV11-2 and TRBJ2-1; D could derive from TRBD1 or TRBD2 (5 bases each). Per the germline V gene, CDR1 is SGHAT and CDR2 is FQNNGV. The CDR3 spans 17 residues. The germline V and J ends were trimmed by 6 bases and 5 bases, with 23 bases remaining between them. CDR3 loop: CASRKGTLARSNNEQFF. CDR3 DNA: TGTGCCAGCAGAAAAGGGACCTTAGCGAGATCGAACAATGAGCAGTTCTTC.

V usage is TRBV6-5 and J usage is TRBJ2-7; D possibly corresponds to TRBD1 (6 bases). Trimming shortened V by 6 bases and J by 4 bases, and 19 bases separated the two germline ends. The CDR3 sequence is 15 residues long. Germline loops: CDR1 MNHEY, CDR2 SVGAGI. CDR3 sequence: CASSQHSGDSYEQYF. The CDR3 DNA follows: TGTGCCAGCAGCCAACACTCAGGGGATTCTTACGAGCAGTACTTC.

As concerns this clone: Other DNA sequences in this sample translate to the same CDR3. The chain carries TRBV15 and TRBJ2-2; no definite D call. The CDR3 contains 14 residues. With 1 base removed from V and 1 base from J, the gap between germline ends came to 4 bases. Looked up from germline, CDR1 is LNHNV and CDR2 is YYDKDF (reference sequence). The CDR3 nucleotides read TGTGCCACCAGCAGAGGGCGGAACACCGGGGAGCTGTTTTTT. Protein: CATSRGRNTGELFF. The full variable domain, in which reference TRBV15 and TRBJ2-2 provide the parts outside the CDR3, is DAMVIQNPRYQVTQFGKPVTLSCSQTLNHNVMYWYQQKSSQAPKLLFHYYDKDFNNEADTPDNFQSRRPNTSFCFLDIRSPGLGDTAMYLCATSRGRNTGELFFGEGSRLTVL.

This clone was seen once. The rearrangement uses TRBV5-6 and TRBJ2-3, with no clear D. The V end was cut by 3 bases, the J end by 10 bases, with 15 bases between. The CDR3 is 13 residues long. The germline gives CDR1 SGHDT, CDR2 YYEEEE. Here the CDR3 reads CASSYSRKDAQYF. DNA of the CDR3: TGTGCCAGCAGCTACTCCCGAAAAGACGCGCAGTATTTT.

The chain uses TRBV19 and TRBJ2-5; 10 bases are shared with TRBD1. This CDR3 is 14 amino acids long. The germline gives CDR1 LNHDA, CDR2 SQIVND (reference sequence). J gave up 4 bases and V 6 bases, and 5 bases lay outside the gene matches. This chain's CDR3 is CASRDRGGLETQYF. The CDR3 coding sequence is TGTGCCAGTAGGGACAGGGGGGGACTAGAGACCCAGTACTTC. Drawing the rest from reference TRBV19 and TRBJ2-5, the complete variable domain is DGGITQSPKYLFRKEGQNVTLSCEQNLNHDAMYWYRQDPGQGLRLIYYSQIVNDFQKGDIAEGYSVSREKKESFPLTVTSAQKNPTAFYLCASRDRGGLETQYFGPGTRLLVL.

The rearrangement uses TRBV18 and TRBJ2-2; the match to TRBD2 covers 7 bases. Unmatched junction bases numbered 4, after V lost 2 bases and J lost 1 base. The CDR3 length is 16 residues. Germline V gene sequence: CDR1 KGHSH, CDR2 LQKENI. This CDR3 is CASSPKASGNTGELFF. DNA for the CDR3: TGTGCCAGCTCACCAAAGGCTAGCGGGAACACCGGGGAGCTGTTTTTT. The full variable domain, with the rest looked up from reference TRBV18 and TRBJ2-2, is NAGVMQNPRHLVRRRGQEARLRCSPMKGHSHVYWYRQLPEEGLKFMVYLQKENIIDESGMPKERFSAEFPKEGPSILRIQQVVRGDSAAYFCASSPKASGNTGELFFGEGSRLTVL.

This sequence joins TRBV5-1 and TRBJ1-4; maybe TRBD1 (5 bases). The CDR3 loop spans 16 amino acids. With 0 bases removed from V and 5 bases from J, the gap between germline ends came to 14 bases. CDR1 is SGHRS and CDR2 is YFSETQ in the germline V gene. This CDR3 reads CASSLVPTDLNEKLFF. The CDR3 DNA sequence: TGCGCCAGCAGCTTGGTCCCGACAGATTTAAATGAAAAACTGTTTTTT.

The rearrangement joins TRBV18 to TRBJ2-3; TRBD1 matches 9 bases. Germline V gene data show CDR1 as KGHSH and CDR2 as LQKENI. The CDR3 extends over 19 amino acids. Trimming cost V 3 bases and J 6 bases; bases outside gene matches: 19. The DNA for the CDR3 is TGTGCCAGCTCACCGAGGACAGGGGCCGTACCCCGACTACTCGATACGCAGTATTTT. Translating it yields CASSPRTGAVPRLLDTQYF.

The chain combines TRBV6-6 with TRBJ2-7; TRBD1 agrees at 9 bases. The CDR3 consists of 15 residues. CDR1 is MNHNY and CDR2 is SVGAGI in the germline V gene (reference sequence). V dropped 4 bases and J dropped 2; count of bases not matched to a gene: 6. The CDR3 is CASSFPGQGAYEQYF. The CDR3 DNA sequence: TGTGCCAGCAGTTTCCCGGGACAGGGAGCCTACGAGCAGTACTTC.

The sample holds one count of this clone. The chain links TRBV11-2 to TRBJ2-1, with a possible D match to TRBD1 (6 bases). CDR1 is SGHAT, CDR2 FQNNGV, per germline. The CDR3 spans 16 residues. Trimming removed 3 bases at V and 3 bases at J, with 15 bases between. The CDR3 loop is CASSFRGEPGYNEQFF. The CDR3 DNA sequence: TGTGCCAGCAGCTTCAGGGGAGAACCTGGCTACAATGAGCAGTTCTTC.

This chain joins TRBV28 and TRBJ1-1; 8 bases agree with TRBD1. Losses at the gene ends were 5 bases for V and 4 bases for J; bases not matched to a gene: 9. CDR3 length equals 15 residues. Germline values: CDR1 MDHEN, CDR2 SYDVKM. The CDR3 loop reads CASSPRQGRPTEAFF. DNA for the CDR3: TGTGCCAGCAGTCCCCGACAGGGGAGGCCCACTGAAGCTTTCTTT.

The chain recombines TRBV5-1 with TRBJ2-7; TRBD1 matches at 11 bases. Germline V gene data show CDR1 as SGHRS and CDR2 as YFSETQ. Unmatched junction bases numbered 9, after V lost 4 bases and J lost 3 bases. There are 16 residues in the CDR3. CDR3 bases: TGCGCCAGCAGCGCGGGACAGGGGGGAGTCATCTACGAGCAGTACTTC. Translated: CASSAGQGGVIYEQYF.

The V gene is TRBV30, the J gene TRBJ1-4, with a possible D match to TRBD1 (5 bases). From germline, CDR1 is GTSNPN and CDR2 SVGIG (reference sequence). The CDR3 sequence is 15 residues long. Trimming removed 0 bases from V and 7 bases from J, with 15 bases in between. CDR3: CAWSVGAGAFEKLFF. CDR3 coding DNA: TGTGCCTGGAGTGTAGGGGCAGGCGCTTTTGAAAAACTGTTTTTT.

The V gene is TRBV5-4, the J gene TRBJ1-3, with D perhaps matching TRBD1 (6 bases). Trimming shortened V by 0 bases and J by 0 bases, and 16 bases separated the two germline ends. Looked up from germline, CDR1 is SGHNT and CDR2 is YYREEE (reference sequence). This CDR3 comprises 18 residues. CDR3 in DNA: TGTGCCAGCAGCTTGGCCACGGACGGGACACCCTCTGGAAACACCATATATTTT. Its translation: CASSLATDGTPSGNTIYF.

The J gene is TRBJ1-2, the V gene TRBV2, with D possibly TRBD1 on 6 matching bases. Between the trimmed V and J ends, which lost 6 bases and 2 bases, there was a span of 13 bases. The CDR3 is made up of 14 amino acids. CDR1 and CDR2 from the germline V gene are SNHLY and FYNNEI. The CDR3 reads CASRGLQGNYGYTF. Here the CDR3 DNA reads TGTGCCAGCAGGGGTCTACAGGGAAACTATGGCTACACCTTC.

CDR3 sequence: CAWSVLAGVAEQYF. The CDR3 bases are TGTGCCTGGAGTGTACTAGCGGGAGTGGCGGAGCAGTACTTC. The rearrangement links TRBV30 to TRBJ2-7; 11 nucleotides align to TRBD2. This CDR3 comprises 14 residues. J lost 7 bases, V lost 0 bases, and 5 bases had no gene match. Germline values: CDR1 GTSNPN, CDR2 SVGIG (reference sequence).

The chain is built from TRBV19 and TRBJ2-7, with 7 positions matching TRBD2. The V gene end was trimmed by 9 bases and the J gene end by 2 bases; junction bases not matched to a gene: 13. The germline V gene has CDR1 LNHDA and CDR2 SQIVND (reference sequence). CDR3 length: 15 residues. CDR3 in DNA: TGTGCCAGCCAGTCGAAGCCGGGAGGCACCTACGAGCAGTACTTC. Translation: CASQSKPGGTYEQYF. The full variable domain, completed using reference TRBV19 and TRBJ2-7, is DGGITQSPKYLFRKEGQNVTLSCEQNLNHDAMYWYRQDPGQGLRLIYYSQIVNDFQKGDIAEGYSVSREKKESFPLTVTSAQKNPTAFYLCASQSKPGGTYEQYFGPGTRLTVT.